This TCR beta chain is from a study of response to subunit inactivated influenza vaccine. The CDR3 runs to 14 residues. Germline V gene data show CDR1 as SNHLY and CDR2 as FYNNEI. Trimming cost V 6 bases and J 7 bases; bases outside gene matches: 3. TCRdb re-derived calls from the RT-PCR reads in MiXCR, one entry per CDR3 protein. Among roughly 620,000 distinct CDR3 sequences, about 11% were seen once, and the ten largest hold roughly 11%. This clonotype was picked up a small number of times. The data also belong to a second study, concerning T cells expressing NK-cell markers. That investigation notes: Making the TCR beta cDNA relied on 5'RACE template switching with UMIs. In several experiments, sorting was confined to alpha-beta TCR T cells through use of an anti-gamma-delta TCR antibody.

This specimen consisted of PBMCs from blood, obtained on the day of vaccination. The chain links TRBV2 to TRBJ2-5, with 15 bases identical to TRBD2. This receptor was obtained from a man aged 50 to 59 who received an inactivated influenza vaccine. The CDR3 nucleotides are TGTGCCAGCAGGGGACTAGCGGGAGGTTTGACCCAGTACTTC. Translated, it gives CASRGLAGGLTQYF.